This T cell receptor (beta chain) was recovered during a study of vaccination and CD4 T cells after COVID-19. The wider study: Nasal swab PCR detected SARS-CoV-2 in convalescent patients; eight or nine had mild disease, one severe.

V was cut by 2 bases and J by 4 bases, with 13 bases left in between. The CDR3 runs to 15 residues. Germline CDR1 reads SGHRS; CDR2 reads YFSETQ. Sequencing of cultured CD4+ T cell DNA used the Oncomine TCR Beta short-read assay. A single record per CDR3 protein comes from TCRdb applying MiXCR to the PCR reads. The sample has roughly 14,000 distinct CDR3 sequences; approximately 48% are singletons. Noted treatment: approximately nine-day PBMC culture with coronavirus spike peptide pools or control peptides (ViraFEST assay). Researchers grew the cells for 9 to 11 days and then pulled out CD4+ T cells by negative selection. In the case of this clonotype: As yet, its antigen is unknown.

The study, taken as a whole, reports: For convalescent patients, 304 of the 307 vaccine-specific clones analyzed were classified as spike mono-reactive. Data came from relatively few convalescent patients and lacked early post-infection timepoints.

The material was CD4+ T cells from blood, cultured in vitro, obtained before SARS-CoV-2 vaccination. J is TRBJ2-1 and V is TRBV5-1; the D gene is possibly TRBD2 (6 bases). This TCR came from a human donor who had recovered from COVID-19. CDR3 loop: CASSFSGIEYNEQFF. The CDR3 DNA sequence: TGCGCCAGCAGCTTTAGCGGAATAGAGTACAATGAGCAGTTCTTC.